This TCR beta chain stems from a study of beta chain features in type 1 diabetes. Across the study: Sorted cells examined across all samples numbered more than 100 million.

The authors sorted CD4+ naive, central memory, regulatory and stem cell-like memory cells via CD45RO/CCR7/CD25/CD127/CD95/CD27. The CDR3 sequence is 14 residues long. The V gene's germline CDR1 is MNHNS and CDR2 SASEGT. V was cut by 2 bases and J by 2 bases, with 10 bases left in between. General study points: Shorter templates may be favored by PCR, equally so in patients and controls. All four CD4+ subsets of Type 1 diabetes patients contained TCRB CDR3s that were moderately but significantly shorter.

In the case of this clone: Its specificity is not known.

The entirety of the isolated RNA underwent reverse transcription, so expressed TCRB transcripts were sequenced. The table came from immunoSEQ multiplex PCR; TCRdb's copy has only in-frame clones and leaves some out. The sample contains under 300,000 clones, 24% of which appear only once. This TCR derives from a woman aged 30 to 39 with type 1 diabetes. Sequencing was performed on naive CD4+ T cells from blood. This rearrangement joins TRBV6-1 to TRBJ2-7; D not resolved. The CDR3 nucleotides are TGTGCCAGCAGTGAATCCGCGGTGACCTACGAGCAGTACTTC. This encodes CASSESAVTYEQYF.